Sequencing of this T cell receptor beta chain was carried out in a study of shared clonotypes between healthy human individuals. Germline V lookup: CDR1 SGHNT, CDR2 YENEEA. Trimming removed 0 bases from V and 5 bases from J; junction bases left unmatched: 6. This CDR3 spans 16 amino acids. The data were produced by immunoSEQ multiplex PCR, yet TCRdb's version contains in-frame clones alone and is incomplete. Found here are approximately 510,000 clones, around 74% of them singletons; the top ten hold around 13%. This clonotype originated in a woman between 35 and 50 years old in good health. Some clones in this sample may be carry-over from other donors' samples. Sequencing was carried out using PBMCs. The chain employs TRBV11-3 and TRBJ2-2, with TRBD2 identical over 7 bases. CDR3 DNA: TGTGCCAGCAGCTTAGATCGGCTAGCGGAAACCGGGGAGCTGTTTTTT. It translates to CASSLDRLAETGELFF.